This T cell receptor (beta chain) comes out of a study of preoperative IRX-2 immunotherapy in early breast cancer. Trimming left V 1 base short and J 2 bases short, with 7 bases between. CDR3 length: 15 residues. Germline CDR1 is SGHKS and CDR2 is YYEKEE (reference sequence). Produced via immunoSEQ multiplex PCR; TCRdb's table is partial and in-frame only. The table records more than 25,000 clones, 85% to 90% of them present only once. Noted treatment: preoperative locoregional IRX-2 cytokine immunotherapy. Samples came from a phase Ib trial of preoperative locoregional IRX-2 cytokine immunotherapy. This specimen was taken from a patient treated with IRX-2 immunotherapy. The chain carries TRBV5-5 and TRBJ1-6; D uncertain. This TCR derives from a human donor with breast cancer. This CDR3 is CASSLMAAYNSPLHF. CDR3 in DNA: TGTGCCAGCAGCTTGATGGCAGCCTATAATTCACCCCTCCACTTT.